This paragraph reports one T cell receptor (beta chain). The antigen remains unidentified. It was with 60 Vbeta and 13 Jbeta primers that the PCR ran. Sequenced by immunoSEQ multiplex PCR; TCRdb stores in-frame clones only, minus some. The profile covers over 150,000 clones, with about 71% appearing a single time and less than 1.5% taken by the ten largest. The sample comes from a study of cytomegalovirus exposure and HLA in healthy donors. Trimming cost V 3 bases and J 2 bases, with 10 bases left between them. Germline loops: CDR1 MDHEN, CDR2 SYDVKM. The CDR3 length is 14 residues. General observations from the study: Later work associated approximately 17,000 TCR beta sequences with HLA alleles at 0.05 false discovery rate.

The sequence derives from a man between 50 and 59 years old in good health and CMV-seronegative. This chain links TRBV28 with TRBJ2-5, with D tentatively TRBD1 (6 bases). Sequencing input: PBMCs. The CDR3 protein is CASSFDRPQETQYF. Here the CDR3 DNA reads TGTGCCAGCAGTTTTGACAGGCCACAAGAGACCCAGTACTTC.